These 28 T cell receptor beta chains were sequenced from one sample in a study of radiotherapy plus CTLA-4 blockade in lung cancer. This table comes from immunoSEQ multiplex PCR, and its TCRdb copy is limited to in-frame clones, with some not included. Among more than 90,000 clones listed, around nine tenths were seen once. The sequencing here drew on peripheral blood, taken from a patient treated with radiotherapy plus ipilimumab. These receptor sequences come from a human donor with non-small cell lung cancer that progressed on radiotherapy plus ipilimumab.

V and J are TRBV7-8 and TRBJ1-2; D might be TRBD1 (6 bases). The CDR3 spans 15 residues. Trimming pared 5 bases from V and 0 bases from J, leaving 13 bases between. Germline V CDR1 and CDR2: SGHVS, FQNEAQ. This CDR3 reads CASSPPGHTNYGYTF. Written as DNA, the CDR3 is TGTGCCAGCAGCCCGCCGGGACATACTAACTATGGCTACACCTTC. Complete variable domain (other parts from reference TRBV7-8 and TRBJ1-2): GAGVSQSPRYKVAKRGQDVALRCDPISGHVSLFWYQQALGQGPEFLTYFQNEAQLDKSGLPSDRFFAERPEGSVSTLKIQRTQQEDSAVYLCASSPPGHTNYGYTFGSGTRLTVV.

This clone came up a few times. This sequence joins TRBV19 and TRBJ2-7, with TRBD1 as a possible D gene (6 bases). V was trimmed by 5 bases and J by 5 bases, leaving 19 bases between them. Germline CDR1 and CDR2: LNHDA and SQIVND (reference sequence). The CDR3 sequence is 15 residues long. As DNA, the CDR3 is TGTGCCAGTAGTGCTACCTCGACAGGTAGGGACGAGCAGTACTTC. Residues: CASSATSTGRDEQYF.

A single count supports this clone. The rearrangement links TRBV27 to TRBJ2-1; TRBD2 matches at 13 bases. Losses at the gene ends were 5 bases for V and 1 base for J; bases not matched to a gene: 8. This CDR3 is built from 18 residues. Germline V lookup: CDR1 MNHEY, CDR2 SMNVEV (reference sequence). The CDR3 DNA is TGTGCCAGCAGTCCCCCCCGGACTAGCGGGAGATCCTACAATGAGCAGTTCTTC. Amino acids: CASSPPRTSGRSYNEQFF.

The V gene is TRBV29-1, the J gene TRBJ2-5, with 11 bases aligning to TRBD2. The CDR3 has 13 residues. V was clipped by 4 bases and J by 2 bases; unmatched bases: 0. Germline CDR1 reads SQVTM; CDR2 reads ANQGSEA. In DNA, the CDR3 is TGCAGCGTTGCTAGCGGGAGGCAAGAGACCCAGTACTTC. It specifies CSVASGRQETQYF.

The gene calls are TRBV28 and TRBJ1-1; D call uncertain. Germline V gene sequence: CDR1 MDHEN, CDR2 SYDVKM. The V gene lost 3 bases and the J gene lost 2 bases, with 7 bases spanning the gap. The CDR3 sequence is 13 residues long. The DNA of the CDR3 is TGTGCCAGCAGTTTGTTGAGAAACACTGAAGCTTTCTTT. This sequence encodes CASSLLRNTEAFF.

CDR3 DNA sequence: TGTGCCAGCAGCTTTAGGACTAGCGGGAATGAGCAGTTCTTC. It translates to CASSFRTSGNEQFF. This chain connects TRBV5-4 to TRBJ2-1; 11 nucleotides match TRBD2. After removal of 2 bases from V and 7 bases from J, the junction contained 2 bases not matched to a gene. The CDR3 extends over 14 amino acids. Germline loops: CDR1 SGHNT, CDR2 YYREEE (reference sequence).

The chain is built from TRBV14 and TRBJ1-1; 7 nucleotides agree with TRBD1. The germline gives CDR1 SGHDN, CDR2 FVKESK. After removal of 3 bases from V and 0 bases from J, the junction contained 1 base not matched to a gene. The CDR3 is 14 residues long. CDR3 sequence reads: CASSHRGLNTEAFF. The CDR3 DNA reads as TGTGCCAGCAGCCACAGGGGGTTGAACACTGAAGCTTTCTTT.

The V call is TRBV5-1, the J call TRBJ2-2; D ambiguous. This CDR3 is 14 amino acids long. Trimming cost V 6 bases and J 0 bases, with 9 bases left between them. CDR1 and CDR2 (germline): SGHRS, YFSETQ. CDR3 in amino acids: CASNTETNTGELFF. The CDR3 region has the DNA TGCGCCAGCAACACAGAGACGAACACCGGGGAGCTGTTTTTT. The entire variable domain, with the rest obtained from reference TRBV5-1 and TRBJ2-2, is as follows: KAGVTQTPRYLIKTRGQQVTLSCSPISGHRSVSWYQQTPGQGLQFLFEYFSETQRNKGNFPGRFSGRQFSNSRSEMNVSTLELGDSALYLCASNTETNTGELFFGEGSRLTVL.

The chain carries TRBV6-6 and TRBJ2-5; D perhaps matches TRBD2 (6 bases). The germline V gene encodes CDR1 MNHNY and CDR2 SVGAGI (reference sequence). This CDR3 has 13 amino acids. Trimming stripped 7 bases from V and 4 bases from J, with 13 bases between. The CDR3 region has the DNA TGTGCCAGCACCCCGCCCGGGAGAGAGACCCAGTACTTC. Translating gives CASTPPGRETQYF.

The J gene is TRBJ1-5, the V gene TRBV10-3, with D possibly TRBD1 on 6 matching bases. The ends were cut back, 1 base at V and 4 bases at J, with 8 bases in the middle. Germline V gene sequence: CDR1 ENHRY, CDR2 SYGVKD. This CDR3 has 14 amino acids. Here the CDR3 reads CAISEYQGNQPQHF. The CDR3 nucleotides read TGTGCCATCAGTGAGTACCAGGGGAATCAGCCCCAGCATTTT.

The chain is built from TRBV18 and TRBJ1-2; D uncertain. This CDR3 region has 13 residues. The germline V gene encodes CDR1 KGHSH and CDR2 LQKENI. V was trimmed by 2 bases and J by 4 bases, leaving 8 bases between them. CDR3 amino acids: CASSPGRSYGYTF. The CDR3 DNA reads as TGTGCCAGCTCACCAGGACGGAGCTATGGCTACACCTTC. The full variable domain, with the rest looked up from reference TRBV18 and TRBJ1-2, is NAGVMQNPRHLVRRRGQEARLRCSPMKGHSHVYWYRQLPEEGLKFMVYLQKENIIDESGMPKERFSAEFPKEGPSILRIQQVVRGDSAAYFCASSPGRSYGYTFGSGTRLTVV.

This clone was observed once. This chain connects TRBV7-2 to TRBJ1-2; a weak D match, TRBD1 (5 bases). CDR3 length equals 14 residues. From germline, CDR1 is SGHTA and CDR2 FQGNSA. V shed 1 base and J shed 2 bases, with 8 bases lying between them. The CDR3 DNA reads TGTGCCAGCAGCTTAGATCGGGGGAACTATGGCTACACCTTC. It codes for CASSLDRGNYGYTF.

The CDR3 reads CASSYRDYYNEQFF. CDR3 DNA sequence: TGTGCCAGCAGCTACCGGGACTACTACAATGAGCAGTTCTTC. The J gene is TRBJ2-1, the V gene TRBV11-2, with 7 bases that match TRBD2. V was clipped by 4 bases and J by 3 bases; unmatched bases: 3. Germline values: CDR1 SGHAT, CDR2 FQNNGV. This CDR3 has 14 residues.

The rearrangement uses TRBV18 and TRBJ1-2, with TRBD1 as a possible D gene (5 bases). Trimming pared 3 bases from V and 8 bases from J, leaving 13 bases between. The CDR3 runs to 13 residues. Germline lookup yields CDR1 KGHSH and CDR2 LQKENI. The CDR3 coding sequence is TGTGCCAGCTCACCGCCAGGGAGATCCGGCTACACCTTC. This encodes CASSPPGRSGYTF.

This sequence joins TRBV18 and TRBJ1-2; D not resolved. Between the trimmed V and J ends, which lost 0 bases and 2 bases, there was a span of 10 bases. The germline gives CDR1 KGHSH, CDR2 LQKENI. This CDR3 comprises 15 residues. CDR3 nucleotides: TGTGCCAGCTCACCACCAGGACGTGACAACTATGGCTACACCTTC. Protein: CASSPPGRDNYGYTF. The full variable domain, in which reference TRBV18 and TRBJ1-2 provide the parts outside the CDR3, is NAGVMQNPRHLVRRRGQEARLRCSPMKGHSHVYWYRQLPEEGLKFMVYLQKENIIDESGMPKERFSAEFPKEGPSILRIQQVVRGDSAAYFCASSPPGRDNYGYTFGSGTRLTVV.

The CDR3 coding sequence is TGTGCCAGCAGCTTAGGGACAGGGTGGAACACTGAAGCTTTCTTT. Encoded protein: CASSLGTGWNTEAFF. The chain joins TRBV11-3 to TRBJ1-1; 8 bases match TRBD1. V lost 1 base to trimming and J lost 1 base; unmatched junction nucleotides: 2. The CDR3 runs to 15 residues. Germline CDR1 reads SGHNT; CDR2 reads YENEEA.

This chain connects TRBV7-6 to TRBJ2-5; 8 nucleotides line up with TRBD1. Germline lookup yields CDR1 SGHVS and CDR2 FNYEAQ. The CDR3 loop spans 16 amino acids. V shed 1 base and J 9 bases; nucleotides not matched to a gene: 13. CDR3 protein: CASSLGGAGGRPPQYF. The CDR3 coding sequence is TGTGCCAGCAGCTTAGGCGGCGCAGGGGGCAGGCCTCCCCAGTACTTC. Together with reference TRBV7-6 and TRBJ2-5, the CDR3 gives the full variable domain: GAGVSQSPRYKVTKRGQDVALRCDPISGHVSLYWYRQALGQGPEFLTYFNYEAQQDKSGLPNDRFSAERPEGSISTLTIQRTEQRDSAMYRCASSLGGAGGRPPQYFGPGTRLLVL.

The rearrangement links TRBV7-6 to TRBJ2-5; 8 bases are a match to TRBD1. Matching the DNA end better, TRBJ2-7 makes the J call doubtful. Germline V gives CDR1 SGHVS, CDR2 FNYEAQ. The CDR3 is 15 residues long. This chain's CDR3 is CASSRTGTGSYEQYF. DNA of the CDR3: TGTGCCAGCAGTCGTACCGGGACAGGTTCCTACGAGCAGTACTTC.

The V call is TRBV4-2, the J call TRBJ2-7; D ambiguous. Trimming removed 4 bases from V and 0 bases from J, with 7 bases in between. The CDR3 runs to 13 residues. Germline V CDR1 and CDR2: LGHNA, YNFKEQ. The CDR3 bases are TGTGCCAGCAGCCGCGGAGACTCCTACGAGCAGTACTTC. Its translation: CASSRGDSYEQYF.

This clone was observed once. This rearrangement joins TRBV15 to TRBJ2-1; 8 positions match TRBD1. This CDR3 comprises 15 residues. Germline V gene lookup returns CDR1 LNHNV and CDR2 YYDKDF (reference sequence). Trimming removed 5 bases from V and 2 bases from J; junction bases left unmatched: 5. The CDR3, as DNA: TGTGCCACCAGCGGGACGGGACAGGCCTACAATGAGCAGTTCTTC. It specifies CATSGTGQAYNEQFF.

This chain uses TRBV5-6 with TRBJ2-7; D is perhaps TRBD1 or TRBD2 (5 bases each). Germline loops: CDR1 SGHDT, CDR2 YYEEEE. V shed 1 base and J shed 4 bases, with 15 bases lying between them. The CDR3 runs 15 residues. CDR3 region: CASSLSGRETYEQYF. The CDR3 DNA reads TGTGCCAGCAGCTTGAGTGGCAGGGAGACGTACGAGCAGTACTTC. The full variable domain, its missing parts supplied by reference TRBV5-6 and TRBJ2-7, is DAGVTQSPTHLIKTRGQQVTLRCSPKSGHDTVSWYQQALGQGPQFIFQYYEEEERQRGNFPDRFSGHQFPNYSSELNVNALLLGDSALYLCASSLSGRETYEQYFGPGTRLTVT.

The V gene is TRBV18, the J gene TRBJ2-7; 9 positions match TRBD2. CDR3 length equals 14 residues. Germline CDR1 is KGHSH and CDR2 is LQKENI. V was pared by 2 bases and J by 5 bases, with 4 bases of the junction left unmatched. DNA for the CDR3: TGTGCCAGCTCACCAAGGACTAGCGCCAACGAGCAGTACTTC. Protein: CASSPRTSANEQYF.

This sequence joins TRBV28 and TRBJ1-2; 7 nucleotides line up with TRBD1. This CDR3 spans 17 amino acids. V shed 2 bases and J 4 bases; nucleotides not matched to a gene: 13. Looked up from germline, CDR1 is MDHEN and CDR2 is SYDVKM. This chain's CDR3 is CASSLTQTQGGSYGYTF. CDR3 in DNA: TGTGCCAGCAGTTTAACCCAGACCCAGGGGGGCTCCTATGGCTACACCTTC.

The rearrangement uses TRBV19 and TRBJ1-2, with D tentatively TRBD1 (5 bases). CDR3 length: 18 amino acids. The V gene's germline CDR1 is LNHDA and CDR2 SQIVND (reference sequence). The ends were cut back, 0 bases at V and 0 bases at J, with 17 bases in the middle. The CDR3 loop is CASSIDPGLSAPNYGYTF. The DNA of the CDR3 is TGTGCCAGTAGTATAGATCCGGGACTTAGCGCCCCTAACTATGGCTACACCTTC.

The V gene is TRBV6-1, the J gene TRBJ2-3, with 10 bases fitting TRBD2. Germline loops: CDR1 MNHNS, CDR2 SASEGT. The CDR3 loop spans 16 amino acids. Losses at the gene ends were 0 bases for V and 7 bases for J; bases not matched to a gene: 7. CDR3 protein: CASSEALLAGVNTQYF. For the CDR3, the DNA is TGTGCCAGCAGTGAAGCGCTTCTAGCGGGAGTGAATACGCAGTATTTT.

The chain uses TRBV6-1 and TRBJ1-1, with 7 positions matching TRBD1. Germline V gives CDR1 MNHNS, CDR2 SASEGT. This CDR3 is 15 amino acids long. With 6 bases clipped from V and 1 base from J, the junction kept 8 bases outside the gene matches. The CDR3 DNA follows: TGTGCCAGCAGGGACAGGCTTGCCCCGAACACTGAAGCTTTCTTT. Protein product: CASRDRLAPNTEAFF.

CDR3 protein: CASSYSGAGVTYNEQFF. As DNA, the CDR3 is TGTGCCAGCAGTTACTCGGGTGCGGGAGTTACCTACAATGAGCAGTTCTTC. The chain recombines TRBV6-7 with TRBJ2-1; 7 positions agree with TRBD2. TRBV6-7 is an open reading frame, and its role is uncertain. Unmatched junction bases numbered 7, after V lost 0 bases and J lost 2 bases. This CDR3 contains 17 residues.

The rearrangement links TRBV9 to TRBJ1-4; 7 bases map to TRBD1. Germline assignment: CDR1 SGDLS and CDR2 YYNGEE. There are 14 residues in the CDR3. V was pared by 3 bases and J by 4 bases, with 3 bases of the junction left unmatched. The CDR3 protein is CASSGGDSNEKLFF. CDR3 in DNA: TGTGCCAGCAGCGGAGGGGACAGTAATGAAAAACTGTTTTTT.